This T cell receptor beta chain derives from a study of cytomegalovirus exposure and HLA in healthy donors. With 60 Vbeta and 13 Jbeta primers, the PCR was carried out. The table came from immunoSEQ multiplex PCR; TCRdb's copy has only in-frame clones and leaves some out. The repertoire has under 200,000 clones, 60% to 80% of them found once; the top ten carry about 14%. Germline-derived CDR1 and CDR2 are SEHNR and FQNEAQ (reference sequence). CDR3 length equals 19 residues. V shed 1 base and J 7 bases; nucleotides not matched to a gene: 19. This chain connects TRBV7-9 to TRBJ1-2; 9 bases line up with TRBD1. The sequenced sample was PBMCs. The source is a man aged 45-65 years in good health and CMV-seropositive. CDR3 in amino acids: CASSLEGQGLYGRRRGYTF. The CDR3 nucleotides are TGTGCCAGCAGCTTAGAGGGACAGGGACTATATGGCCGAAGGCGTGGCTACACCTTC.